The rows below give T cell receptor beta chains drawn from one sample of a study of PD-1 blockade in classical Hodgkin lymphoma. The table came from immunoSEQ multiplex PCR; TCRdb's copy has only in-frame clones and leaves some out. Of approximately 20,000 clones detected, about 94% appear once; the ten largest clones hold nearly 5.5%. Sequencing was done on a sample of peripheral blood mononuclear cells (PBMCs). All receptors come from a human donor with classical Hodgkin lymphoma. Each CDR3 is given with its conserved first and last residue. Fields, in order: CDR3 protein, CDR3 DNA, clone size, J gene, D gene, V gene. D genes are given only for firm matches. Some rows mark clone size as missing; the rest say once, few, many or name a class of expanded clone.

cdr3_aa: CASSLVQGASGNTIYF
cdr3_nt: TGTGCCAGCAGCTTAGTTCAGGGGGCGAGTGGAAACACCATATATTTT
clone_size: NA
j_call: TRBJ1-3
d_call: TRBD1
v_call: TRBV7-8

cdr3_aa: CASSQIDPTVSYEQYF
cdr3_nt: TGCGCCAGCAGTCAAATCGATCCGACAGTTTCCTACGAGCAGTACTTC
clone_size: NA
j_call: TRBJ2-7
d_call: NA
v_call: TRBV23-1

cdr3_aa: CASSYDRMNTEAFF
cdr3_nt: TGCGCCAGCAGCTACGACAGGATGAACACTGAAGCTTTCTTT
clone_size: once
j_call: TRBJ1-1
d_call: NA
v_call: TRBV5-1

cdr3_aa: CASSLRDLVHTQYF
cdr3_nt: TGTGCCAGCAGTTTACGGGACTTGGTGCATACGCAGTATTTT
clone_size: NA
j_call: TRBJ2-3
d_call: NA
v_call: TRBV27

cdr3_aa: CASSPGLEFNEQFF
cdr3_nt: TGCGCCAGCAGCCCGGGACTAGAGTTCAATGAGCAGTTCTTC
clone_size: NA
j_call: TRBJ2-1
d_call: TRBD2
v_call: TRBV5-1

cdr3_aa: CANNGDRAKNTEAFF
cdr3_nt: TGTGCCAACAACGGCGACAGGGCAAAGAACACTGAAGCTTTCTTT
clone_size: NA
j_call: TRBJ1-1
d_call: TRBD1
v_call: TRBV9

cdr3_aa: CASSLFGDRGEKLFF
cdr3_nt: TGTGCCAGCAGCTTATTCGGGGACAGGGGTGAAAAACTGTTTTTT
clone_size: once
j_call: TRBJ1-4
d_call: TRBD1
v_call: TRBV7-2

cdr3_aa: CASSEAGDSLGAFF
cdr3_nt: TGTGCCAGCAGTGAAGCGGGGGACAGCCTGGGAGCTTTCTTT
clone_size: NA
j_call: TRBJ1-1
d_call: TRBD1
v_call: TRBV6-1

cdr3_aa: CASSRGTRERDEQFF
cdr3_nt: TGTGCCAGCAGCCGCGGGACTCGTGAACGAGATGAGCAGTTCTTC
clone_size: NA
j_call: TRBJ2-1
d_call: NA
v_call: TRBV5-4

cdr3_aa: CASSITGGANTGELFF
cdr3_nt: TGTGCCAGCAGCATAACAGGGGGGGCGAACACCGGGGAGCTGTTTTTT
clone_size: NA
j_call: TRBJ2-2
d_call: NA
v_call: TRBV7-6

cdr3_aa: CASSPSGGATGELFF
cdr3_nt: TGTGCCAGCAGTCCCAGCGGGGGGGCGACCGGGGAGCTGTTTTTT
clone_size: NA
j_call: TRBJ2-2
d_call: TRBD2
v_call: TRBV6-5

cdr3_aa: CASSSGTEEYEQYF
cdr3_nt: TGTGCCAGCAGCTCCGGGACAGAAGAATACGAGCAGTACTTC
clone_size: NA
j_call: TRBJ2-7
d_call: TRBD1
v_call: TRBV7-9

cdr3_aa: CASSLPSRAYEQYF
cdr3_nt: TGTGCCAGCAGCTTACCCTCCCGAGCCTACGAGCAGTACTTC
clone_size: NA
j_call: TRBJ2-7
d_call: NA
v_call: TRBV7-2

cdr3_aa: CASSPEAQTGELFF
cdr3_nt: TGTGCCAGCAGCCCGGAGGCTCAGACCGGGGAGCTGTTTTTT
clone_size: NA
j_call: TRBJ2-2
d_call: NA
v_call: TRBV6-5

cdr3_aa: CASSLRRGSTDTQYF
cdr3_nt: TGTGCCAGCTCGCTCCGCCGGGGAAGCACAGATACGCAGTATTTT
clone_size: once
j_call: TRBJ2-3
d_call: NA
v_call: TRBV2

cdr3_aa: CAISQGSASEAFF
cdr3_nt: TGTGCCATCAGTCAGGGATCGGCTTCGGAAGCTTTCTTT
clone_size: NA
j_call: TRBJ1-1
d_call: NA
v_call: TRBV10-3

cdr3_aa: CASSPGAGSRSYEQYF
cdr3_nt: TGTGCCAGCAGCCCCGGGGCAGGCAGTCGATCCTACGAGCAGTACTTC
clone_size: NA
j_call: TRBJ2-7
d_call: NA
v_call: TRBV5-4

cdr3_aa: CASSLWYRTRIGTEAFF
cdr3_nt: TGTGCCAGCAGCTTATGGTATCGGACTCGGATAGGGACTGAAGCTTTCTTT
clone_size: NA
j_call: TRBJ1-1
d_call: NA
v_call: TRBV11-2

cdr3_aa: CSVSGARLSNEQFF
cdr3_nt: TGCAGCGTGAGCGGGGCTCGGTTAAGCAATGAGCAGTTCTTC
clone_size: NA
j_call: TRBJ2-1
d_call: TRBD2
v_call: TRBV29-1

cdr3_aa: CAWSARDRGYNSPLHF
cdr3_nt: TGTGCCTGGAGTGCCCGCGACAGGGGTTATAATTCACCCCTCCACTTT
clone_size: NA
j_call: TRBJ1-6
d_call: TRBD1
v_call: TRBV30

cdr3_aa: CASSIRTGGWVPTEAFF
cdr3_nt: TGTGCCAGTAGTATCCGGACAGGGGGCTGGGTCCCCACTGAAGCTTTCTTT
clone_size: NA
j_call: TRBJ1-1
d_call: TRBD1
v_call: TRBV19

cdr3_aa: CASSLRAGAPKETQYF
cdr3_nt: TGTGCCAGCAGCTTGAGAGCGGGGGCGCCGAAAGAGACCCAGTACTTC
clone_size: once
j_call: TRBJ2-5
d_call: TRBD2
v_call: TRBV5-6

cdr3_aa: CASSLAVSYEQYF
cdr3_nt: TGTGCCAGCAGTTTAGCCGTCAGCTACGAGCAGTACTTC
clone_size: NA
j_call: TRBJ2-7
d_call: NA
v_call: TRBV27

cdr3_aa: CASSVSLNTEAFF
cdr3_nt: TGTGCCAGCAGTGTCTCCTTGAACACTGAAGCTTTCTTT
clone_size: NA
j_call: TRBJ1-1
d_call: NA
v_call: TRBV6-1

cdr3_aa: CASSEGLAGLNEQFF
cdr3_nt: TGTGCCAGCAGTGAAGGTTTAGCGGGGCTGAATGAGCAGTTCTTC
clone_size: NA
j_call: TRBJ2-1
d_call: TRBD2
v_call: TRBV6-1

cdr3_aa: CATSRTASSYGYTF
cdr3_nt: TGTGCCACCAGCAGGACAGCCTCCTCCTATGGCTACACCTTC
clone_size: NA
j_call: TRBJ1-2
d_call: NA
v_call: TRBV15

cdr3_aa: CATQRQALNSPLHF
cdr3_nt: TGTGCCACCCAAAGACAGGCTTTAAATTCACCCCTCCACTTT
clone_size: NA
j_call: TRBJ1-6
d_call: NA
v_call: TRBV6-1

cdr3_aa: CASNGQGMAKNIQYF
cdr3_nt: TGTGCCAGCAATGGACAGGGAATGGCCAAAAACATTCAGTACTTC
clone_size: NA
j_call: TRBJ2-4
d_call: TRBD1
v_call: TRBV28

cdr3_aa: CSTGLERGRQETQYF
cdr3_nt: TGCAGCACTGGACTCGAGCGGGGGAGGCAAGAGACCCAGTACTTC
clone_size: NA
j_call: TRBJ2-5
d_call: TRBD2
v_call: TRBV29-1

cdr3_aa: CASSYSYVSGNTIYF
cdr3_nt: TGTGCCAGCAGTTACTCGTATGTCTCTGGAAACACCATATATTTT
clone_size: NA
j_call: TRBJ1-3
d_call: NA
v_call: TRBV6-5

cdr3_aa: CASSNPGQGENTGELFF
cdr3_nt: TGCGCCAGCAGTAACCCGGGACAGGGGGAAAACACCGGGGAGCTGTTTTTT
clone_size: NA
j_call: TRBJ2-2
d_call: TRBD1
v_call: TRBV10-1